This passage covers 19 T cell receptor beta chains from one sample sequenced in a study of blood T cells in healthy people across ages. PCR was performed a second time for about 6 to 12 cycles using a sample-barcoded 5' primer and a J-beta primer mix. Each CDR3 protein is one row after TCRdb ran MiXCR on the 5' RACE reads. The table lists around 710,000 distinct CDR3 sequences, 40% to 45% of them singletons. Sequencing input: blood. The receptors derive from a woman aged 55-70 years in good health.

This clonotype has just a few counts. V is TRBV20-1 and J is TRBJ1-2, with 9 bases aligning to TRBD1. The V and J ends lost 3 bases and 7 bases, in that order; junction bases with no gene match: 6. Germline lookup yields CDR1 DFQATT and CDR2 SNEGSKA (reference sequence). The CDR3 consists of 13 residues. CDR3 sequence reads: CSASRQGESGYTF. CDR3 DNA sequence: TGCAGTGCTAGCAGACAGGGGGAGAGTGGCTACACCTTC.

The J gene is TRBJ2-2, the V gene TRBV5-1; 7 nucleotides line up with TRBD2. Germline V gene data show CDR1 as SGHRS and CDR2 as YFSETQ. This CDR3 contains 15 residues. Germline trimming cut 2 bases from V and 2 bases from J; bases unmatched to any gene: 3. The CDR3 region has the DNA TGCGCCAGCAGCTTCCTAGCGGCTAACACCGGGGAGCTGTTTTTT. Translation gives CASSFLAANTGELFF.

The V and J genes are TRBV7-2 and TRBJ2-1; perhaps TRBD2 as D (5 bases). The CDR3 totals 16 residues. Germline V gene data show CDR1 as SGHTA and CDR2 as FQGNSA. Trimming stripped 1 base from V and 3 bases from J, with 13 bases between. In DNA form, the CDR3 reads TGTGCCAGCAGCTTAGGACCGGACGGGATCTACAATGAGCAGTTCTTC. It translates to CASSLGPDGIYNEQFF.

This clonotype was seen a handful of times. V is TRBV6-1 and J is TRBJ2-1, with 7 nucleotides matching TRBD1. This CDR3 is built from 14 residues. The germline V gene encodes CDR1 MNHNS and CDR2 SASEGT. The ends lost 10 bases at V and 8 bases at J; junction bases unmatched: 14. Written as DNA, the CDR3 is TGTGCCACCAGCGACCGACAGGGCAGGGATGAGCAGTTCTTC. Its translation: CATSDRQGRDEQFF.

This chain uses TRBV15 with TRBJ2-5, with a weak D call TRBD1 (6 bases). The V end was cut by 1 base, the J end by 4 bases, with 10 bases between. The germline V gene encodes CDR1 LNHNV and CDR2 YYDKDF (reference sequence). CDR3 size: 14 residues. The chain's CDR3 is CATSRVQGIETQYF. CDR3 sequence (DNA): TGTGCCACCAGCAGAGTGCAGGGGATAGAGACCCAGTACTTC.

About this clonotype itself: One end of the junction varies from germline; a read error may be responsible. This sequence joins TRBV6-5 and TRBJ1-1, with 11 bases identical to TRBD1. The CDR3 extends over 16 amino acids. Looked up from germline, CDR1 is MNHEY and CDR2 is SVGAGI. The CDR3 is CASSYLRTGGIPEAFF. The CDR3 DNA reads TGTGCCAGCAGTTACTTGAGGACAGGGGGCATCCCTGAGGCTTTCTTT.

V usage is TRBV7-2 and J usage is TRBJ2-3, with 7 bases matching TRBD2. The CDR3 runs 13 residues. J lost 4 bases, V lost 5 bases, and 3 bases had no gene match. CDR1 and CDR2 from the germline V gene are SGHTA and FQGNSA. DNA of the CDR3: TGTGCCAGCAGCCAGGGAGGGGCAGATACGCAGTATTTT. Translated, it gives CASSQGGADTQYF.

CDR3 nucleotides: TGTGCCAGCAGTTTGGCCGCCGCAGGGGGCCGAGGCTACACCTTC. Translating gives CASSLAAAGGRGYTF. The chain uses TRBV7-6 and TRBJ1-2; 8 bases agree with TRBD1. Germline CDR1 and CDR2: SGHVS and FNYEAQ. The length of the CDR3 is 15 residues. With V trimmed by 6 bases and J by 8 bases, 14 bases remained unmatched.

Concerning this clonotype itself: A read error may be the cause here, since a much bigger clone is one base away. The rearrangement joins TRBV12-3 or TRBV12-4 to TRBJ2-1; a weak D match, TRBD2 (6 bases). CDR3 length equals 14 residues. V was pared by 7 bases and J by 5 bases, with 15 bases between. CDR3 amino acids: CASTSGGSDNEQFF. CDR3 DNA sequence: TGTGCCAGCACCTCCGGGGGTTCCGACAATGAGCAGTTCTTC.

A few counts support this clonotype. The V and J genes are TRBV10-3 and TRBJ2-7, with TRBD1 matching over 8 bases. CDR3 length: 14 amino acids. V lost 10 bases, J lost 2 bases, and 10 bases stayed unmatched. Germline CDR1 ENHRY, CDR2 SYGVKD. The CDR3 protein is CATRDRLTTYEQYF. The CDR3 nucleotides are TGTGCCACCCGGGACAGGCTGACTACCTACGAGCAGTACTTC.

This clonotype came up many times. This chain uses TRBV5-1 with TRBJ2-1, with a weak D call TRBD2 (6 bases). CDR1 and CDR2 (germline): SGHRS, YFSETQ. The CDR3 has 16 residues. The V end was cut by 3 bases, the J end by 1 base, with 14 bases between. CDR3 loop: CASSWNSGSSYNEQFF. CDR3 DNA sequence: TGCGCCAGCAGCTGGAATAGCGGATCTTCCTACAATGAGCAGTTCTTC.

The rearrangement joins TRBV6-1 to TRBJ2-7; D is tentatively TRBD1 or TRBD2 (5 bases each). The CDR3 has 14 amino acids. Looked up from germline, CDR1 is MNHNS and CDR2 is SASEGT. V was clipped by 0 bases and J by 2 bases, with 8 bases between them. CDR3 protein: CASSEAGPAYEQYF. The DNA of the CDR3 is TGTGCCAGCAGTGAAGCGGGACCAGCCTACGAGCAGTACTTC.

The chain uses TRBV18 and TRBJ2-5; D remains unclear. CDR1 KGHSH and CDR2 LQKENI come from the germline V gene. V was clipped by 0 bases and J by 5 bases, with 10 bases between them. The CDR3 contains 14 residues. CDR3 amino acids: CASSPPSQEETQYF. CDR3 DNA: TGTGCCAGCTCACCACCGAGCCAGGAGGAGACCCAGTACTTC.

The rearrangement links TRBV20-1 to TRBJ2-3; 11 nucleotides match TRBD2. Germline V CDR1 and CDR2: DFQATT, SNEGSKA (reference sequence). This CDR3 comprises 17 residues. With V trimmed by 5 bases and J by 1 base, 11 bases remained unmatched. As DNA, the CDR3 is TGCAGTGCTTTTCCTAGCGGGAGGCCCCTCGGCACAGATACGCAGTATTTT. Protein: CSAFPSGRPLGTDTQYF.

J is TRBJ2-3 and V is TRBV20-1; 7 bases match TRBD2. Trimming took 5 bases from V and 5 from J; bases not matched to a gene: 7. The V gene's germline CDR1 is DFQATT and CDR2 SNEGSKA (reference sequence). The CDR3 runs 13 residues. The CDR3 is CSAGRTRGDTQYF. CDR3 coding DNA: TGCAGTGCTGGAAGGACTAGGGGAGATACGCAGTATTTT.

The gene calls are TRBV5-1 and TRBJ2-5; 9 nucleotides line up with TRBD1. The J call is doubtful: the DNA matches TRBJ2-7 better. In germline, CDR1 is SGHRS, CDR2 YFSETQ. The CDR3 is made up of 15 amino acids. CDR3: CASSYGGTGIGEQYF. CDR3 nucleotide sequence: TGCGCCAGCAGCTACGGAGGGACAGGGATAGGCGAGCAGTACTTC.

The chain joins TRBV9 to TRBJ2-3, with TRBD1 identical over 7 bases. There are 15 residues in the CDR3. Germline CDR1 reads SGDLS; CDR2 reads YYNGEE. After removal of 2 bases from V and 1 base from J, the junction contained 4 bases not matched to a gene. CDR3: CASSVDRDGTDTQYF. CDR3 nucleotides: TGTGCCAGCAGCGTTGACAGGGATGGCACAGATACGCAGTATTTT.

This clonotype was counted only a few times. The chain has TRBV2 and TRBJ2-1, with 10 bases that match TRBD2. Germline V lookup: CDR1 SNHLY, CDR2 FYNNEI. V trimming: 2 bases; J trimming: 12 bases; junction bases outside the gene matches: 16. This CDR3 region has 17 residues. The chain's CDR3 is CASSELPLAGGRSGQFF. The DNA of the CDR3 is TGTGCCAGCAGTGAACTTCCTTTAGCGGGAGGCCGCTCGGGGCAGTTCTTC.

V and J are TRBV27 and TRBJ1-5, with D possibly matching TRBD1 (6 bases). CDR1 MNHEY and CDR2 SMNVEV come from the germline V gene (reference sequence). This CDR3 has 16 amino acids. V was trimmed by 5 bases and J by 4 bases, leaving 18 bases between them. The CDR3 sequence: CASSPRAGTPNQPQHF. DNA for the CDR3: TGTGCCAGCAGTCCTCGCGCCGGGACACCTAATCAGCCCCAGCATTTT.